The TCR beta chain under discussion was sequenced for a study of graft-versus-host responses after intestinal transplantation. Study-level results: Recipient marrow showed GvH clones, some seen first in ileum or blood.

Of note for this clone: As yet, its antigen is unknown.

This table comes from immunoSEQ multiplex PCR, and its TCRdb copy is limited to in-frame clones, with some not included. The sample lists roughly 99,000 clones; roughly 82% were seen once. The source of this sequence is a human patient who received an intestinal transplant, so some T cells may come from the graft donor. Here the sequenced sample was PBMCs, taken 255 days after intestinal transplant.

The CDR3 DNA sequence: TGTGCCAGCCTCCGGTCGGGGGGCCGGGAGCTGTTTTTT. Protein sequence: CASLRSGGRELFF. The rearrangement joins TRBV2 to TRBJ2-2; possibly TRBD2 for D (7 bases). V shed 8 bases and J shed 9 bases, with 16 bases lying between them. From germline, CDR1 is SNHLY and CDR2 FYNNEI. The CDR3 runs to 13 residues.